This entry lists 18 T cell receptor beta chains sequenced from one sample in a study of CD8 T cells in Susac syndrome. After extraction with the RNeasy kit, about 0.5 to 1 ug of the RNA was reverse transcribed using random hexamers. TCRdb recomputed calls from the immunoSEQ multiplex PCR reads with MiXCR, one row per CDR3 protein. The profile shows 100,000 to 150,000 distinct CDR3 sequences, roughly 94% of them singletons. Sequences were obtained from CD8+ T cells from PBMCs. The source of these receptors is a human donor with Susac syndrome.

J is TRBJ2-5 and V is TRBV20-1, with D hard to call. The CDR3 spans 14 residues. Germline-derived CDR1 and CDR2 are DFQATT and SNEGSKA (reference sequence). Trimming cost V 6 bases and J 2 bases, with 16 bases left between them. The CDR3 region is CSARVPAEQETQYF. The CDR3 DNA follows: TGCAGTGCCCGCGTTCCCGCAGAGCAAGAGACCCAGTACTTC.

This rearrangement joins TRBV4-1 to TRBJ2-1, with TRBD2 matching over 8 bases. Germline values: CDR1 MGHRA, CDR2 YSYEKL. The CDR3 contains 13 residues. Trimming removed 5 bases from V and 9 bases from J; junction bases left unmatched: 6. CDR3 nucleotide sequence: TGCGCCAGCAGCTCGCGGGGGGCGGGTGAGCAGTTCTTC. It codes for CASSSRGAGEQFF.

The chain couples TRBV4-2 to TRBJ2-5; TRBD2 agrees at 7 bases. CDR1 is LGHNA and CDR2 is YNFKEQ in the germline V gene. The CDR3 contains 13 residues. Unmatched junction bases numbered 6, after V lost 2 bases and J lost 9 bases. CDR3 loop: CASSQRRGGSQYF. The DNA for the CDR3 is TGTGCCAGCAGCCAACGGCGGGGAGGGTCCCAGTACTTC.

The rearrangement joins TRBV2 to TRBJ2-5, with a possible D match to TRBD2 (7 bases). Trimming pared 4 bases from V and 5 bases from J, leaving 17 bases between. The germline gives CDR1 SNHLY, CDR2 FYNNEI. CDR3 length equals 15 residues. The CDR3: CASSVGGGTGETQYF. CDR3 bases: TGTGCCAGCAGTGTCGGCGGGGGCACCGGGGAGACCCAGTACTTC.

V is TRBV29-1 and J is TRBJ2-1, with 7 positions matching TRBD1. The CDR3 is made up of 15 amino acids. V shed 6 bases, J shed 6 bases, and the junction held 14 bases outside the gene matches. Germline V gives CDR1 SQVTM, CDR2 ANQGSEA. The CDR3 loop reads CSVRPPGQNANEQFF. CDR3 bases: TGCAGCGTCCGACCTCCGGGACAGAATGCCAATGAGCAGTTCTTC.

The chain is built from TRBV5-1 and TRBJ1-1, with a weak D call TRBD1 (5 bases). V was cut by 0 bases and J by 3 bases, with 9 bases left in between. CDR3 size: 14 residues. Looked up from germline, CDR1 is SGHRS and CDR2 is YFSETQ. The CDR3 spells CASSLDAGDTEAFF. The CDR3 DNA reads as TGCGCCAGCAGCTTGGATGCGGGGGACACTGAAGCTTTCTTT.

The chain recombines TRBV5-1 with TRBJ1-5, with D possibly matching TRBD1 (6 bases). This CDR3 is 15 amino acids long. V gave up 0 bases and J gave up 2 bases, with 9 bases separating them. Germline V lookup: CDR1 SGHRS, CDR2 YFSETQ. CDR3 nucleotide sequence: TGCGCCAGCAGCTTGGAGTCAGGGGGCAATCAGCCCCAGCATTTT. This translates into CASSLESGGNQPQHF.

This chain joins TRBV12-3 or TRBV12-4 and TRBJ1-4, with 11 bases lining up with TRBD1. The V gene end was trimmed by 6 bases and the J gene end by 6 bases; junction bases not matched to a gene: 9. CDR3 size: 16 residues. The DNA for the CDR3 is TGTGCCAGCAGAAGGCGACCGGGACAGGGGGATGAAAAACTGTTTTTT. This codes for CASRRRPGQGDEKLFF.

The rearrangement uses TRBV4-2 and TRBJ2-4; 11 bases are a match to TRBD2. In germline, CDR1 is LGHNA, CDR2 YNFKEQ. Germline trimming cut 4 bases from V and 12 bases from J; bases unmatched to any gene: 5. The CDR3 contains 13 residues. For the CDR3, the DNA is TGTGCCAGCAGCCCGGGACTAGCGGAAGCTCAGTACTTC. It specifies CASSPGLAEAQYF.

The CDR3 sequence: CSARVGGWRDTGELFF. As DNA, the CDR3 is TGCAGTGCTAGAGTTGGGGGCTGGAGGGACACCGGGGAGCTGTTTTTT. The chain employs TRBV20-1 and TRBJ2-2; the D gene could be TRBD1 or TRBD2 (6 bases each). Between the trimmed V and J ends, which lost 1 base and 3 bases, there was a span of 15 bases. Germline loops: CDR1 DFQATT, CDR2 SNEGSKA (reference sequence). The CDR3 consists of 16 residues.

This sequence joins TRBV29-1 and TRBJ2-7; TRBD2 matches at 10 bases. Germline values: CDR1 SQVTM, CDR2 ANQGSEA. V lost 6 bases and J lost 7; bases outside the gene matches: 6. This CDR3 region has 12 residues. The CDR3 DNA follows: TGCAGCGTCCGACTAGCGGGTGGGGAGCAGTACTTC. Amino acids: CSVRLAGGEQYF.

The chain combines TRBV7-9 with TRBJ1-4; TRBD1 agrees at 8 bases. CDR3 size: 15 residues. CDR1 and CDR2 (germline): SEHNR, FQNEAQ (reference sequence). The trim removed 3 bases at V and 4 bases at J, leaving 4 bases unmatched. The CDR3 DNA follows: TGTGCCAGCAGCTTCGGGGACAGGAATAATGAAAAACTGTTTTTT. Its translation is CASSFGDRNNEKLFF.

This rearrangement joins TRBV7-6 to TRBJ2-7; TRBD2 matches at 7 bases. This CDR3 comprises 13 residues. The germline gives CDR1 SGHVS, CDR2 FNYEAQ. V was clipped by 5 bases and J by 3 bases; unmatched bases: 4. CDR3 bases: TGTGCCAGCAGCGGGGGGGAGGGCTACGAGCAGTACTTC. Its protein is CASSGGEGYEQYF. The entire variable domain, with the rest obtained from reference TRBV7-6 and TRBJ2-7, is as follows: GAGVSQSPRYKVTKRGQDVALRCDPISGHVSLYWYRQALGQGPEFLTYFNYEAQQDKSGLPNDRFSAERPEGSISTLTIQRTEQRDSAMYRCASSGGEGYEQYFGPGTRLTVT.

This clonotype came up once. The genes are TRBV20-1 and TRBJ2-7; no clear D gene. The CDR3 totals 15 residues. The ends were cut back, 6 bases at V and 1 base at J, with 19 bases in the middle. Germline CDR1 DFQATT, CDR2 SNEGSKA (reference sequence). CDR3 loop: CSARRVGSQSYEQYF. The CDR3 coding sequence is TGCAGTGCCCGTCGGGTCGGCTCCCAATCCTACGAGCAGTACTTC.

The rearrangement links TRBV12-3 or TRBV12-4 to TRBJ2-5; 7 nucleotides match TRBD1. V was pared by 6 bases and J by 4 bases, with 8 bases of the junction left unmatched. There are 14 residues in the CDR3. In DNA form, the CDR3 reads TGTGCCAGCAGCCCCGACAGGGACGCAGAGACCCAGTACTTC. Its protein product is CASSPDRDAETQYF.

The V and J genes are TRBV9 and TRBJ2-5; D call uncertain. This CDR3 has 14 residues. Per germline, CDR1 SGDLS and CDR2 YYNGEE. Trimming shortened V by 0 bases and J by 1 base, and 7 bases separated the two germline ends. The CDR3 sequence: CASSVEPLQETQYF. The CDR3 DNA is TGTGCCAGCAGCGTAGAACCGCTCCAAGAGACCCAGTACTTC.

V gene TRBV9 combines with J gene TRBJ1-5; no reliable D call. V was shortened by 3 bases and J by 7 bases, with 11 bases between the two germline ends. CDR3 size: 13 residues. Germline CDR1 SGDLS, CDR2 YYNGEE. In DNA, the CDR3 is TGTGCCAGCAGCGCATTCTCGGGGCAGCCCCAGCATTTT. Protein product: CASSAFSGQPQHF.

The genes are TRBV7-9 and TRBJ2-1; D call uncertain. Trimming pared 5 bases from V and 9 bases from J, leaving 8 bases between. The CDR3 is 11 amino acids. The germline V gene has CDR1 SEHNR and CDR2 FQNEAQ (reference sequence). The CDR3 region is CASSHGGEQFF. CDR3 bases: TGTGCCAGCAGCCACGGTGGTGAGCAGTTCTTC.